Listed below are T cell receptor beta chains from one sample, sequenced in a study of shared clonotypes between healthy human individuals. The protocol was immunoSEQ multiplex PCR, while the TCRdb copy is restricted to in-frame clones and leaves out a portion. The sample shows a few hundred thousand clones, approximately 65% of them seen only once. Sequencing input: memory CD4+ T cells sorted from blood. The receptors stem from a man under 40 in good health. CDR3s include the opening cysteine and the closing phenylalanine or tryptophan. Fields, in order: V gene, clone size, J gene, D gene, CDR3 DNA, CDR3 protein. D genes are given only for firm matches. Size tells how often a clone was seen (once, few, many) or the class of an expanded clone, and some rows leave it out.

>TRBV6-1|few|TRBJ1-2|-
TGTGCCAGCAGAATACGGATTAACTATGGCTACACCTTC
CASRIRINYGYTF
>TRBV28|-|TRBJ2-2|-
TGTGCCAGCAGTCGGGCCGGGACCGGGGAGCTGTTTTTT
CASSRAGTGELFF
>TRBV28|-|TRBJ2-2|TRBD2
TGTGCCAGCTGGGGACTAGCGGGAGACAGGACCGGGGAGCTGTTTTTT
CASWGLAGDRTGELFF
>TRBV10-3|-|TRBJ1-1|-
TGTGCCATCAGTGAGGGCAGGAGCACTGAAGCTTTCTTT
CAISEGRSTEAFF
>TRBV6-1|few|TRBJ2-1|TRBD2
TGTGCCAGCAGTGAACAGCGACTAGCGGCCTCCTACAATGAGCAGTTCTTC
CASSEQRLAASYNEQFF
>TRBV27|-|TRBJ2-5|TRBD1
TGTGCCAGCAGCCCCGACAGGGACGGGGAGACCCAGTACTTC
CASSPDRDGETQYF
>TRBV15|few|TRBJ1-1|-
TGTGCCACCAGCAGAGATACATCGAACACTGAAGCTTTCTTT
CATSRDTSNTEAFF
>TRBV2|-|TRBJ2-3|TRBD1
TGTGCCAGCAGACAGGGGGCGCAGGATACGCAGTATTTT
CASRQGAQDTQYF
>TRBV28|-|TRBJ2-3|-
TGTGCCAGCATCCCCTCCGGGAACACAGATACGCAGTATTTT
CASIPSGNTDTQYF
>TRBV7-8|-|TRBJ2-7|TRBD2
TGTGCCAGCAGCCCGTACGGGACTAGAACCTACGAGCAGTACTTC
CASSPYGTRTYEQYF
>TRBV4-2|many|TRBJ2-1|TRBD2
TGTGCCAGCAGCAAAAGCGGGACCTACAATGAGCAGTTCTTC
CASSKSGTYNEQFF
>TRBV5-1|-|TRBJ1-1|-
TGCGCCAGCAAAGGGGGGCAGGGATACATGAACACTGAAGCTTTCTTT
CASKGGQGYMNTEAFF
>TRBV18|-|TRBJ2-1|-
TGTGCCAGCTCACCATGGGGGTCCGATGAGCAGTTCTTC
CASSPWGSDEQFF
>TRBV29-1|-|TRBJ1-1|-
TGCAGCGTTGGGAAGGGACCCTCGGGCACTGAAGCTTTCTTT
CSVGKGPSGTEAFF
>TRBV9|-|TRBJ2-7|TRBD1
TGTGCCAGCAGGCAGGGGGCGGTCGGCTACGAGCAGTACTTC
CASRQGAVGYEQYF
>TRBV11-2|-|TRBJ2-5|TRBD2
TGTGCCAGCAGCGTGGTGGGGAGGGCTGTGGAGACCCAGTACTTC
CASSVVGRAVETQYF
>TRBV19|few|TRBJ2-7|-
TGTGCCAGTAGTATACCTCCAAAGGAACGATCCTACGAGCAGTACTTC
CASSIPPKERSYEQYF
>TRBV6-1|-|TRBJ2-2|-
TGTGCCAGCAGAGTTAGTTCCGGGGAGCTGTTTTTT
CASRVSSGELFF
>TRBV18|-|TRBJ2-3|-
TGTGCCAGCTCACGACAGATCTCAGATACGCAGTATTTT
CASSRQISDTQYF
>TRBV5-1|few|TRBJ2-7|-
TGCGCCAGCAGACCCCAGACGACTAGGAACGAGCAGTACTTC
CASRPQTTRNEQYF
>TRBV5-1|-|TRBJ2-3|-
TGCGCCAGCAGCTTACAGGGGAGGACAGATACGCAGTATTTT
CASSLQGRTDTQYF
>TRBV7-2|-|TRBJ2-2|TRBD2
TGTGCCAGCAGCCACGCGGGAGGGCCTTACACCGGGGAGCTGTTTTTT
CASSHAGGPYTGELFF
>TRBV4-1|few|TRBJ2-3|-
TGCGCCAGCAGTCTCCTCGTGGGAGATACGCAGTATTTT
CASSLLVGDTQYF
>TRBV9|-|TRBJ2-6|-
TGTGCCAGCAGCCCCAGCTCTGGGGCCAACGTCCTGACTTTC
CASSPSSGANVLTF
>TRBV25-1|-|TRBJ1-4|-
TGTGCCAGCAGTTCCACCCGGCTAGTAGAAAAACTGTTTTTT
CASSSTRLVEKLFF
>TRBV29-1|few|TRBJ2-5|-
TGCAGCGTTAAACCGCGGGCCCGCGATATCGGGGCCCAGTACTTC
CSVKPRARDIGAQYF
>TRBV6-5|few|TRBJ1-5|-
TGTGCCAGCAGTCCAAGGCAGGGTTTTCAGCCCCAGCATTTT
CASSPRQGFQPQHF
>TRBV7-7|-|TRBJ2-1|-
TGTGCCAGCAGCTCCTCCCAAAACAATGAGCAGTTCTTC
CASSSSQNNEQFF
>TRBV2|few|TRBJ1-5|-
TGTGCCAGCAGTGGGGGGCTTTTTCGGGGAGATCAGCCCCAGCATTTT
CASSGGLFRGDQPQHF
>TRBV29-1|-|TRBJ2-7|TRBD2
TGCAGCGCCTCCGGACTAGCGGGAGGCCCTACCTACGAGCAGTACTTC
CSASGLAGGPTYEQYF
>TRBV11-2|-|TRBJ2-5|-
TGTGCCAGCAGCTTAGACGGACCTGGAGCCCAGTACTTC
CASSLDGPGAQYF